This T cell receptor beta chain was observed in a study of blood T cell repertoires in COVID-19. Sequencing was performed with immunoSEQ multiplex PCR; in TCRdb, only in-frame clones are kept and a portion is missing. The sample carries a few hundred thousand clones, about 85% recorded once. This clone was detected a few times. The TCR originated in a woman aged 60-70 years who had recovered from COVID-19. Sequenced: peripheral blood.

CDR3 bases: TGTGCCAGCAGACTTAACCCGAACACTGAAGCTTTCTTT. Translating gives CASRLNPNTEAFF. The rearrangement joins TRBV14 to TRBJ1-1; D is unclear. The CDR3 sequence is 13 residues long. Germline-derived CDR1 and CDR2 are SGHDN and FVKESK. V lost 6 bases to trimming and J lost 1 base, with 9 bases between them.